Listed here are 32 T cell receptor beta chains from one sample, sequenced in a study of memory CD4+ T cells and cytomegalovirus serostatus. The sort gate was single viable CD3+CD4+CD8-CD45RO+ cells for memory CD4+ T cells. Here immunoSEQ multiplex PCR was the method, and the copy in TCRdb shows in-frame clones only, minus some. This table has some 45,000 clones, about 74% appearing once. The sample consisted of memory CD4+ T cells from blood. Source of these receptors: an adult in good health and CMV-seropositive.

This chain links TRBV19 with TRBJ1-5; 9 positions match TRBD1. J was trimmed by 6 bases and V by 3 bases; bases with no gene match: 3. This CDR3 spans 14 amino acids. CDR1 is LNHDA, CDR2 SQIVND, per germline (reference sequence). Here the CDR3 reads CASSITGGSQPQHF. The CDR3 DNA follows: TGTGCCAGTAGTATTACAGGGGGCAGTCAGCCCCAGCATTTT.

This clone has just a few counts. The rearrangement uses TRBV7-9 and TRBJ1-4; D not resolved. Germline CDR1 reads SEHNR; CDR2 reads FQNEAQ (reference sequence). The V end was cut by 7 bases, the J end by 4 bases, with 13 bases between. CDR3 length: 14 residues. In DNA form, the CDR3 reads TGTGCCAGCATTCCGGTCGGAAGTAATGAAAAACTGTTTTTT. Translation: CASIPVGSNEKLFF.

The J gene is TRBJ1-2, the V gene TRBV6-1; D ambiguous. From germline, CDR1 is MNHNS and CDR2 SASEGT. The CDR3 runs to 13 residues. V was shortened by 3 bases and J by 7 bases, with 12 bases between the two germline ends. The CDR3 spells CASSEGYEGGYTF. In nucleotides, the CDR3 is TGTGCCAGCAGTGAGGGGTATGAGGGTGGCTACACCTTC.

This clone was picked up one time. The chain links TRBV9 to TRBJ1-6, with TRBD1 matching 7 bases. CDR3 size: 15 residues. Germline values: CDR1 SGDLS, CDR2 YYNGEE. With V trimmed by 2 bases and J by 7 bases, 6 bases remained unmatched. CDR3 protein: CASSVGAGGNSPLHF. CDR3 bases: TGTGCCAGCAGCGTCGGCGCAGGGGGGAATTCACCCCTCCACTTT. Based on the CDR3 plus reference TRBV9 and TRBJ1-6, the full variable domain is DSGVTQTPKHLITATGQRVTLRCSPRSGDLSVYWYQQSLDQGLQFLIQYYNGEERAKGNILERFSAQQFPDLHSELNLSSLELGDSALYFCASSVGAGGNSPLHFGNGTRLTVT.

The gene calls are TRBV7-8 and TRBJ1-6, with 8 bases fitting TRBD1. Trimming at V came to 5 bases and at J to 6 bases, leaving 6 bases not matched to a gene. The CDR3 is 15 residues long. In germline, CDR1 is SGHVS, CDR2 FQNEAQ. The CDR3 region has the DNA TGTGCCAGCAGCCCAGAGACAGGGGTTAATTCACCCCTCCACTTT. Protein sequence: CASSPETGVNSPLHF. Based on the CDR3 plus reference TRBV7-8 and TRBJ1-6, the full variable domain is GAGVSQSPRYKVAKRGQDVALRCDPISGHVSLFWYQQALGQGPEFLTYFQNEAQLDKSGLPSDRFFAERPEGSVSTLKIQRTQQEDSAVYLCASSPETGVNSPLHFGNGTRLTVT.

This clone was found once. The rearrangement joins TRBV28 to TRBJ1-5; 10 bases align to TRBD1. This CDR3 spans 16 amino acids. V lost 6 bases and J lost 6; bases outside the gene matches: 11. Per germline, CDR1 MDHEN and CDR2 SYDVKM. The CDR3 DNA is TGTGCCAGCAGACTCCTAGGGACAGGGGTTGGTCAGCCCCAGCATTTT. This gives the protein CASRLLGTGVGQPQHF. The whole variable domain, remainder taken from reference TRBV28 and TRBJ1-5, is DVKVTQSSRYLVKRTGEKVFLECVQDMDHENMFWYRQDPGLGLRLIYFSYDVKMKEKGDIPEGYSVSREKKERFSLILESASTNQTSMYLCASRLLGTGVGQPQHFGDGTRLSIL.

By proportion, this clone is medium-sized. The chain carries TRBV19 and TRBJ1-5; D ambiguous. The CDR3 is made up of 13 amino acids. With 6 bases removed from V and 5 bases from J, the gap between germline ends came to 11 bases. From germline, CDR1 is LNHDA and CDR2 SQIVND (reference sequence). The CDR3 DNA reads as TGTGCCAGTAGGAAGGGATACGATCAGCCCCAGCATTTT. This gives the protein CASRKGYDQPQHF.

This clone was observed a handful of times. The rearrangement joins TRBV14 to TRBJ1-1; D is uncertain. Trimming pared 0 bases from V and 2 bases from J, leaving 4 bases between. The CDR3 is 13 amino acids. Germline CDR1 and CDR2: SGHDN and FVKESK. The CDR3 reads CASSQDHNTEAFF. CDR3 DNA sequence: TGTGCCAGCAGCCAAGATCACAACACTGAAGCTTTCTTT.

The CDR3 reads CASSAGYGANVLTF. DNA for the CDR3: TGTGCCAGCAGTGCGGGGTACGGGGCCAACGTCCTGACTTTC. The J gene is TRBJ2-6, the V gene TRBV2; weak D call: TRBD2 (5 bases). Trimming took off 4 bases at V and 4 bases at J, with 8 bases between the two ends. Germline V gene sequence: CDR1 SNHLY, CDR2 FYNNEI. The CDR3 has 14 amino acids.

This clone was counted between two and nine times. The V call is TRBV7-2, the J call TRBJ1-4; D is possibly TRBD1 (6 bases). The CDR3 contains 14 residues. Trimming stripped 5 bases from V and 6 bases from J, with 13 bases between. In germline, CDR1 is SGHTA, CDR2 FQGNSA. The CDR3 region is CASSPTGGDEKLFF. CDR3 nucleotides: TGTGCCAGCAGCCCGACGGGGGGCGATGAAAAACTGTTTTTT.

The chain links TRBV11-2 to TRBJ1-2; a weak D match, TRBD1 (5 bases). The germline V gene has CDR1 SGHAT and CDR2 FQNNGV. V lost 0 bases and J lost 4, with 18 bases in between. This CDR3 has 17 amino acids. CDR3 sequence reads: CASSLDTYETVVYGYTF. The CDR3 coding sequence is TGTGCCAGCAGCTTAGATACGTATGAGACAGTTGTCTATGGCTACACCTTC.

This clone was picked up one time. This chain joins TRBV5-6 and TRBJ2-5; D remains ambiguous. V lost 0 bases, J lost 2 bases, and 5 bases lay in between. The CDR3 is 13 amino acids. The V gene's germline CDR1 is SGHDT and CDR2 YYEEEE. CDR3 nucleotide sequence: TGTGCCAGCAGCTTGGAGGTGCAAGAGACCCAGTACTTC. This encodes CASSLEVQETQYF.

The chain combines TRBV5-8 with TRBJ2-1; tentatively, D is TRBD2 (6 bases). Trimming cost V 4 bases and J 4 bases, with 12 bases left between them. CDR1 is SGHTS, CDR2 YDEGEE, per germline. The CDR3 totals 14 residues. The CDR3 here is CASSPRDLYNEQFF. The CDR3 DNA sequence: TGTGCCAGCAGCCCTCGGGACTTATACAATGAGCAGTTCTTC.

The CDR3 protein is CASSLVETGDYEQYF. CDR3 in DNA: TGCGCCAGCAGCTTGGTGGAGACAGGGGATTACGAGCAGTACTTC. V is TRBV5-1 and J is TRBJ2-7; TRBD1 matches 8 bases. Trimming took 0 bases from V and 4 from J; bases not matched to a gene: 6. The germline gives CDR1 SGHRS, CDR2 YFSETQ. The CDR3 is made up of 15 amino acids.

The rearrangement joins TRBV5-4 to TRBJ2-2; 8 positions match TRBD1. The germline gives CDR1 SGHNT, CDR2 YYREEE (reference sequence). The V and J ends lost 4 bases and 5 bases, in that order; junction bases with no gene match: 4. There are 14 residues in the CDR3. CDR3 nucleotides: TGTGCCAGCAGCCAGGACAGGGAGACCGGGGAGCTGTTTTTT. Translation gives CASSQDRETGELFF.

The rearrangement joins TRBV5-1 to TRBJ1-1; a weak D match, TRBD1 (6 bases). Deletions cut 4 bases from V and 10 bases from J, with 17 bases between. Looked up from germline, CDR1 is SGHRS and CDR2 is YFSETQ. CDR3 length: 13 residues. CDR3 nucleotides: TGCGCCAGCAGCACAGAACAGGGACATCGAGCTTTCTTT. This encodes CASSTEQGHRAFF.

This chain uses TRBV5-1 with TRBJ1-4; 8 bases are a match to TRBD1. Germline lookup yields CDR1 SGHRS and CDR2 YFSETQ. After removal of 7 bases from V and 8 bases from J, the junction contained 7 bases not matched to a gene. The CDR3 runs to 13 residues. Here the CDR3 DNA reads TGCGCCAGCGGGCGGACAGGGCGGGAAAAACTGTTTTTT. Translated: CASGRTGREKLFF.

This clone was seen more than once but under ten times. At one boundary the junction diverges from the germline segment, which might be a read error. The rearrangement links TRBV7-2 to TRBJ2-1; D perhaps matches TRBD2 (5 bases). This CDR3 is built from 12 residues. Germline V lookup: CDR1 SGHTA, CDR2 FQGNSA. The CDR3 loop reads CASSLATWSQFF. The CDR3 DNA follows: TGTGCCAGCAGCCTAGCAACTTGGTCGCAGTTCTTC.

The rearrangement uses TRBV4-2 and TRBJ2-1, with D maybe TRBD2 (5 bases). This CDR3 is 14 amino acids long. V gave up 5 bases and J gave up 7 bases, with 15 bases separating them. CDR1 and CDR2 (germline): LGHNA, YNFKEQ. Written as DNA, the CDR3 is TGTGCCAGCAGCACGAGACCAGGCGGGAATGAGCAGTTCTTC. Its protein product is CASSTRPGGNEQFF.

This chain links TRBV7-3 with TRBJ1-1, with a tentative D call TRBD1 (5 bases). Per germline, CDR1 SGHTA and CDR2 FQGTGA. V lost 2 bases and J 0 bases, leaving 10 bases between the germline ends. CDR3 size: 15 residues. CDR3 sequence: CASSLDSSMNTEAFF. CDR3 sequence (DNA): TGTGCCAGCAGCTTAGACAGTTCCATGAACACTGAAGCTTTCTTT.

CDR3: CASRPGQGDYEQYF. The CDR3 DNA follows: TGCGCCAGCAGGCCGGGACAGGGGGACTACGAGCAGTACTTC. The genes are TRBV10-2 and TRBJ2-7; 11 bases are a match to TRBD1. Germline trimming cut 6 bases from V and 3 bases from J; bases unmatched to any gene: 4. The CDR3 totals 14 residues. Germline V CDR1 and CDR2: WSHSY, SAAADI.

The rearrangement joins TRBV11-3 to TRBJ2-3; no reliable D call. This CDR3 contains 14 residues. Germline V gene sequence: CDR1 SGHNT, CDR2 YENEEA. Trimming cost V 0 bases and J 4 bases, with 8 bases left between them. CDR3: CASSLESDADTQYF. In DNA form, the CDR3 reads TGTGCCAGCAGCTTAGAATCGGACGCAGATACGCAGTATTTT.

The V call is TRBV5-1, the J call TRBJ1-2, with D possibly matching TRBD1 (6 bases). This CDR3 has 14 amino acids. Trimming stripped 0 bases from V and 10 bases from J, with 16 bases between. Germline lookup yields CDR1 SGHRS and CDR2 YFSETQ. The CDR3 spells CASSLGDDRHDYTF. In DNA, the CDR3 is TGCGCCAGCAGCTTGGGAGATGACAGGCACGACTACACCTTC. The full variable domain, with the rest looked up from reference TRBV5-1 and TRBJ1-2, is KAGVTQTPRYLIKTRGQQVTLSCSPISGHRSVSWYQQTPGQGLQFLFEYFSETQRNKGNFPGRFSGRQFSNSRSEMNVSTLELGDSALYLCASSLGDDRHDYTFGSGTRLTVV.

The gene calls are TRBV10-2 and TRBJ1-4; a possible D gene is TRBD1 (6 bases). Germline V CDR1 and CDR2: WSHSY, SAAADI. Trimming pared 6 bases from V and 5 bases from J, leaving 13 bases between. The CDR3 totals 14 residues. CDR3 region: CASRRGTSNEKLFF. CDR3 coding DNA: TGCGCCAGCAGACGAGGGACAAGCAATGAAAAACTGTTTTTT.

Notes on this clone: This same CDR3 is encoded by further DNA sequences in the sample. V is TRBV5-1 and J is TRBJ2-3; D not certain. Germline V gene data show CDR1 as SGHRS and CDR2 as YFSETQ. This CDR3 is 15 amino acids long. V was cut by 0 bases and J by 2 bases, with 10 bases left in between. The CDR3 sequence: CASSLEGRSTDTQYF. CDR3 DNA sequence: TGCGCCAGCAGCTTGGAGGGCAGGTCCACAGATACGCAGTATTTT.

The chain links TRBV11-2 to TRBJ2-2, with TRBD2 matching 11 bases. Losses at the gene ends were 8 bases for V and 2 bases for J; bases not matched to a gene: 13. The CDR3 extends over 18 amino acids. Germline CDR1 and CDR2: SGHAT and FQNNGV. This CDR3 reads CASRRRSGGEHNTGELFF. In DNA form, the CDR3 reads TGTGCCAGCCGACGACGTAGCGGGGGGGAACACAACACCGGGGAGCTGTTTTTT.

The V call is TRBV5-6, the J call TRBJ2-7; the D gene is possibly TRBD2 (5 bases). Trimming took 6 bases from V and 0 from J, leaving 16 bases between them. Looked up from germline, CDR1 is SGHDT and CDR2 is YYEEEE. The CDR3 consists of 15 residues. The CDR3 nucleotides are TGTGCCAGCACCCTCCCCGTTGGAGGCTCCTACGAGCAGTACTTC. As protein: CASTLPVGGSYEQYF.

This clone was detected once. The J gene is TRBJ2-7, the V gene TRBV5-1, with 10 bases fitting TRBD2. From germline, CDR1 is SGHRS and CDR2 YFSETQ. J gave up 6 bases and V 3 bases, and 6 bases lay outside the gene matches. This CDR3 spans 14 amino acids. DNA for the CDR3: TGCGCCAGCAGCTCCGGGACTAGCGTTTCCGAGCAGTACTTC. Protein: CASSSGTSVSEQYF.

The chain joins TRBV6-1 to TRBJ2-3; no clear D. Germline CDR1 and CDR2: MNHNS and SASEGT. This CDR3 has 17 residues. Trimming left V 3 bases short and J 2 bases short, with 18 bases between. In nucleotides, the CDR3 is TGTGCCAGCAGTGAGCAAGGTTTCTCCGTCGTCACAGATACGCAGTATTTT. Its protein product is CASSEQGFSVVTDTQYF.

In its sample, this clone was seen once. The chain uses TRBV5-8 and TRBJ1-5; D is uncertain. Germline CDR1 and CDR2: SGHTS and YDEGEE. Trimming pared 3 bases from V and 9 bases from J, leaving 10 bases between. The CDR3 has 12 amino acids. In nucleotides, the CDR3 is TGTGCCAGCAGCTCAACGGTGGGGCCCCAGCATTTT. Translated, it gives CASSSTVGPQHF.

V usage is TRBV2 and J usage is TRBJ2-7, with 9 bases lining up with TRBD1. Germline CDR1 reads SNHLY; CDR2 reads FYNNEI. After removal of 4 bases from V and 2 bases from J, the junction contained 6 bases not matched to a gene. The CDR3 is made up of 15 amino acids. CDR3 nucleotides: TGTGCCAGCAGTGCCCGGACAGGGGCGGCCTACGAGCAGTACTTC. Its translation is CASSARTGAAYEQYF.

The chain combines TRBV7-9 with TRBJ1-5; possibly TRBD1 for D (6 bases). CDR1 and CDR2 (germline): SEHNR, FQNEAQ (reference sequence). Trimming stripped 4 bases from V and 10 bases from J, with 17 bases between. There are 14 residues in the CDR3. This chain's CDR3 is CASSSSGTTRPQHF. The CDR3 DNA is TGTGCCAGCAGCTCCTCCGGGACAACCCGCCCCCAGCATTTT.